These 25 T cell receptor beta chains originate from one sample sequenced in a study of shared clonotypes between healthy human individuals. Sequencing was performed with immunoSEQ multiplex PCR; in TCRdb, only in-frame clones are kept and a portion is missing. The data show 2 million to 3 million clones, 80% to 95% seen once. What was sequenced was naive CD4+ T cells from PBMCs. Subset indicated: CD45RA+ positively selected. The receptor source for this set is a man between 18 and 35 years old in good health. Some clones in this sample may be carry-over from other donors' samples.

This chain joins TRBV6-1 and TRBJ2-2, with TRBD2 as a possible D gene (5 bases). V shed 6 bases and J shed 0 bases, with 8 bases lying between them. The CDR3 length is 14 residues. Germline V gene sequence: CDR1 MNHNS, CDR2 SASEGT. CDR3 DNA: TGTGCCAGCAGGGCCGGGACGAACACCGGGGAGCTGTTTTTT. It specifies CASRAGTNTGELFF.

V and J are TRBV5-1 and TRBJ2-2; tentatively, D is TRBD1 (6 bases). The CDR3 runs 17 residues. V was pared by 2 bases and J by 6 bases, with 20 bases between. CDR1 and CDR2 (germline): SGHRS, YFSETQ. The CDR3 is CASSFDIGGGLAGELFF. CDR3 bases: TGCGCCAGCAGCTTTGACATAGGGGGTGGTCTAGCCGGGGAGCTGTTTTTT.

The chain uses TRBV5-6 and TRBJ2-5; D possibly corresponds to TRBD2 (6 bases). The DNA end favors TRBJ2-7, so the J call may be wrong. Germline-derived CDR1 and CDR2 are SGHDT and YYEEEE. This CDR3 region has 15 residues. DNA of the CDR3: TGTGCCAGCAGCTTGGACGGGAGTAGTTGGTACGAGCAGTACTTC. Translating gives CASSLDGSSWYEQYF.

CDR3 residues: CASSMDGGEQFF. The CDR3 DNA is TGTGCCAGTAGTATGGATGGGGGTGAGCAGTTCTTC. The V call is TRBV19, the J call TRBJ2-1; tentatively, D is TRBD1 or TRBD2 (5 bases each). The V gene lost 3 bases and the J gene lost 9 bases, with 9 bases spanning the gap. The CDR3 extends over 12 amino acids. CDR1 and CDR2 (germline): LNHDA, SQIVND (reference sequence).

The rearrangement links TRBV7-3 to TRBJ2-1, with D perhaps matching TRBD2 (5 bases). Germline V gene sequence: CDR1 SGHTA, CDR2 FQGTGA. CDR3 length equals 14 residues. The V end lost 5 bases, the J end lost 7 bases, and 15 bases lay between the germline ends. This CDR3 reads CASSTGLTPNEQFF. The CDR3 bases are TGTGCCAGCAGCACCGGACTTACACCTAATGAGCAGTTCTTC.

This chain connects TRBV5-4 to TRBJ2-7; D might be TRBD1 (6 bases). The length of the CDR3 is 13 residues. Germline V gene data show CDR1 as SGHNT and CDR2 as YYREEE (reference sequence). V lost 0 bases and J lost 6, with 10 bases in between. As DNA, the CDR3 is TGTGCCAGCAGCTTGGCCCAAGGGGGCGAGCAGTACTTC. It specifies CASSLAQGGEQYF.

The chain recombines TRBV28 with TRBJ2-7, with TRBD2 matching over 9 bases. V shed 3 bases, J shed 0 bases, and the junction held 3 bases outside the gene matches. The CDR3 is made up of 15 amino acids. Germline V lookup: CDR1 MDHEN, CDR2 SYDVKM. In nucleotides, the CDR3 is TGTGCCAGCAGTTTGACTAGCGGCTACTCCTACGAGCAGTACTTC. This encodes CASSLTSGYSYEQYF.

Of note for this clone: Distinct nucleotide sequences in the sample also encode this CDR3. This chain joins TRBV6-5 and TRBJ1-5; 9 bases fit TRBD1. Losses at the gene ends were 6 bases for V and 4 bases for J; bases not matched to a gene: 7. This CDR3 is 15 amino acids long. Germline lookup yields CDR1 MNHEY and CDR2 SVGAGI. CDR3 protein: CASSRTGVGNQPQHF. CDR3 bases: TGTGCCAGCAGCCGGACAGGGGTCGGGAATCAGCCCCAGCATTTT.

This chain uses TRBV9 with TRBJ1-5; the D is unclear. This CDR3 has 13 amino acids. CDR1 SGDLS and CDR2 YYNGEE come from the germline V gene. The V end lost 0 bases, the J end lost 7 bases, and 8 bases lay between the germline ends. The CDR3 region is CASSVGTVQPQHF. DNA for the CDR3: TGTGCCAGCAGCGTAGGGACCGTACAGCCCCAGCATTTT.

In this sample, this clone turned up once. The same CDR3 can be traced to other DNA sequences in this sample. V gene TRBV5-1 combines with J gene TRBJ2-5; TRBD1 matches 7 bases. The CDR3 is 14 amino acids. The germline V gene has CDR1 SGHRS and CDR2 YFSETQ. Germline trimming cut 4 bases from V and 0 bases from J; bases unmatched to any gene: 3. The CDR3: CASSLGTDQETQYF. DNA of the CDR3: TGCGCCAGCAGCCTGGGGACAGACCAAGAGACCCAGTACTTC.

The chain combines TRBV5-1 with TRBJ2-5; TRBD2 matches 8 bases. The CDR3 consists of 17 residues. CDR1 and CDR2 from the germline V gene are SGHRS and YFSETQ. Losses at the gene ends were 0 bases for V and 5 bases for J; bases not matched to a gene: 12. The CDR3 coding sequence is TGCGCCAGCAGCTTGGCCGGGCTAGCGGGTGGATTGGAGACCCAGTACTTC. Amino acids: CASSLAGLAGGLETQYF.

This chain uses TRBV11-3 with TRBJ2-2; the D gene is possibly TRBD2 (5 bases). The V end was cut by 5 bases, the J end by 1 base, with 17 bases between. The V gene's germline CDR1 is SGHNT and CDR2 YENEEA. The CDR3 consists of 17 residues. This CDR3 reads CASSPPPWERNTGELFF. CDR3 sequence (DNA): TGTGCCAGCAGCCCCCCGCCCTGGGAGCGGAACACCGGGGAGCTGTTTTTT.

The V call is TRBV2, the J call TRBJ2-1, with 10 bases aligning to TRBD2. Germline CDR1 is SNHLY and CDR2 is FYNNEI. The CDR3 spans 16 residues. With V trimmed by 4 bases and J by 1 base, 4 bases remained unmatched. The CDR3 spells CASSASGRASYNEQFF. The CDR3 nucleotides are TGTGCCAGCAGTGCAAGCGGGAGGGCGTCCTACAATGAGCAGTTCTTC.

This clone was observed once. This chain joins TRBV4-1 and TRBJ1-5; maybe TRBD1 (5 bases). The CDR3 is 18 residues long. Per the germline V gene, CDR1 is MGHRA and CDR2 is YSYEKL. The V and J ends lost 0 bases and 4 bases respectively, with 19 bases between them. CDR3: CASSQEQGSNRFNQPQHF. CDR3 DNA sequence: TGCGCCAGCAGCCAAGAGCAGGGATCTAACCGGTTTAATCAGCCCCAGCATTTT.

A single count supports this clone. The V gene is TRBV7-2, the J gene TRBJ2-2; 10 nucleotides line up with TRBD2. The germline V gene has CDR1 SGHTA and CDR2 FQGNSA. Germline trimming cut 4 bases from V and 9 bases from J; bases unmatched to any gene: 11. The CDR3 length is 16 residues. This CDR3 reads CASSYTSGTHHRELFF. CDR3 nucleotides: TGTGCCAGCAGCTACACTAGCGGGACACATCACCGGGAGCTGTTTTTT.

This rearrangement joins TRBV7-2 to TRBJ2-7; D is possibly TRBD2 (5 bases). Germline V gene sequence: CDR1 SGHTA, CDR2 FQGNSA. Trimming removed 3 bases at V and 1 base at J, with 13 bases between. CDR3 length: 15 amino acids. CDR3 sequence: CASSLDSWASYEQYF. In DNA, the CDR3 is TGTGCCAGCAGCTTGGACTCTTGGGCTTCCTACGAGCAGTACTTC.

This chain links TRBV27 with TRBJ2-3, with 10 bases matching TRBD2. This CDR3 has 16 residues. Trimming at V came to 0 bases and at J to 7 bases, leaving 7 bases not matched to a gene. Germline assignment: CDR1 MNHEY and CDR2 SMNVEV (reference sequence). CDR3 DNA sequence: TGTGCCAGCAGTTTATCTTGGACTAGCGGTTCCTATACGCAGTATTTT. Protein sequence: CASSLSWTSGSYTQYF.

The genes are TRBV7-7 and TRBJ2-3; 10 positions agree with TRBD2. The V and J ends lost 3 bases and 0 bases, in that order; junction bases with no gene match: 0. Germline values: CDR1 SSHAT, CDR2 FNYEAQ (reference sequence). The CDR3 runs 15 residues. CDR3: CASSLTSGSTDTQYF. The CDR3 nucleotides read TGTGCCAGCAGCTTGACTAGCGGGAGCACAGATACGCAGTATTTT.

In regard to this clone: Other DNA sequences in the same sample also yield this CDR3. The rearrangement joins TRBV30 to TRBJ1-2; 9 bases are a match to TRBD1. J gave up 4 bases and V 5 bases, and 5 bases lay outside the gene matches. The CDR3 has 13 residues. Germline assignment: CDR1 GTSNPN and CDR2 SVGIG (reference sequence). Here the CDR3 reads CAWSRQGGYGYTF. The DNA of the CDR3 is TGTGCCTGGTCCAGACAGGGGGGCTATGGCTACACCTTC. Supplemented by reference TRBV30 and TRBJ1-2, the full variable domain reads SQTIHQWPATLVQPVGSPLSLECTVEGTSNPNLYWYRQAAGRGLQLLFYSVGIGQISSEVPQNLSASRPQDRQFILSSKKLLLSDSGFYLCAWSRQGGYGYTFGSGTRLTVV.

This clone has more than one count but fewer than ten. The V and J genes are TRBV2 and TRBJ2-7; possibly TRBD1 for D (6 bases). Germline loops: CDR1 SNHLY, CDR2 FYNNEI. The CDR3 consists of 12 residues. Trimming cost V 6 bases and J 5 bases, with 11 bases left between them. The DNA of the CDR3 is TGTGCCAGCAGGGAGGACAGCCACGAGCAGTACTTC. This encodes CASREDSHEQYF.

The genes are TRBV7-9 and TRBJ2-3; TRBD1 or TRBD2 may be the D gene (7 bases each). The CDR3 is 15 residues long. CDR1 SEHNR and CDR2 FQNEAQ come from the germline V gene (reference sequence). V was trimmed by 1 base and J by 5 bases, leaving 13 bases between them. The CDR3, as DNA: TGTGCCAGCAGCTTAGGGGGAGGGGGCGAAGATACGCAGTATTTT. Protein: CASSLGGGGEDTQYF.

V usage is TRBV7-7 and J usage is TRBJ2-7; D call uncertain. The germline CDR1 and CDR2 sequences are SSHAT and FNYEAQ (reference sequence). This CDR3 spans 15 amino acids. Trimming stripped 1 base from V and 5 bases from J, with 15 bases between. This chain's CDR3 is CASSLGGGSGDEQYF. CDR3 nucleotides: TGTGCCAGCAGCTTAGGGGGTGGGTCAGGCGACGAGCAGTACTTC.

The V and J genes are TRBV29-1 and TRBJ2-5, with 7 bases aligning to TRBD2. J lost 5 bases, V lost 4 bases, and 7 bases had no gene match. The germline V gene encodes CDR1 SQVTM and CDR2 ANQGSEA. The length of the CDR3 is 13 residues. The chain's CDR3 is CSVGGRMRETQYF. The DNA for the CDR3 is TGCAGCGTTGGCGGGAGAATGCGGGAGACCCAGTACTTC. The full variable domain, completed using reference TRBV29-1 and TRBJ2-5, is SAVISQKPSRDICQRGTSLTIQCQVDSQVTMMFWYRQQPGQSLTLIATANQGSEATYESGFVIDKFPISRPNLTFSTLTVSNMSPEDSSIYLCSVGGRMRETQYFGPGTRLLVL.

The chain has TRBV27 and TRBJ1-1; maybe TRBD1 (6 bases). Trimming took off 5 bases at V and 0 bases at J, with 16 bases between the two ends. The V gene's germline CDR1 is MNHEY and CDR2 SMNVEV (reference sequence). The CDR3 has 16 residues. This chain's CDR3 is CASSENLGGMNTEAFF. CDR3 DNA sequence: TGTGCCAGCAGTGAAAATCTAGGGGGGATGAACACTGAAGCTTTCTTT.

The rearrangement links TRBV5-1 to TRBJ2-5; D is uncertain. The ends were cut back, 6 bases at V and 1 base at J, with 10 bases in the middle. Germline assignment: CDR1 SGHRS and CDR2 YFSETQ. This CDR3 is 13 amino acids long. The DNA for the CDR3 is TGCGCCAGCACCGACAACCTCCAAGAGACCCAGTACTTC. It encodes CASTDNLQETQYF.